This T cell receptor beta chain derives from a study of post-analysis software for immune sequencing data (dated by TCRdb to between 2015 and 2016). Describing the broader study: Relapsing-remitting, secondary progressive and progressive-relapsing multiple sclerosis were recorded as disease courses, and subtype annotation was lacking for some patients. The patient repertoires were compared against 11 previously published healthy control repertoires obtained from donors aged roughly 6 to 25 years. A subset of samples was prepared in parallel using single-end sample barcoding, then pooled and co-amplified after Illumina adapter ligation. Broad study findings and their caveats: Significantly lower normalized Chao1 diversity was found in multiple sclerosis patients than in controls, suggesting substantial peripheral T-cell clonal expansion. Patients showed significantly higher frequencies than controls for several TRBV segments, among them TRBV5-6, TRBV5-1 and TRBV20-1. Strong co-clustering of samples prepared in the same batch was shown by direct clustering with F measure, prompting a batch-effect correction. The control group was slightly older than the multiple sclerosis patient group.

V is reduced by 5 bases and J by 10 bases, leaving a spacing of 6 bases between them. According to the germline V gene (reference sequence), CDR1 reads SEHNR and CDR2 reads FQNEAQ. The CDR3 numbers 10 residues from cysteine through phenylalanine. Kept here is only the CDR3 DNA, which spans 30 bases and is read in frame from base 1. To note about this clonotype: Its specific antigen is unknown. No clone much larger than this one lies a single base away; base qualities are absent.

TCR beta repertoires were profiled from peripheral blood of roughly 13 young patients with multiple sclerosis to demonstrate the VDJtools post-analysis software. Multiple sclerosis patients were children and adolescents aged 6 to 15 years. The library was prepared using PCR. Sequencing relied on an Illumina HiSeq 2500. To reduce PCR and sequencing biases, unique molecular identifiers were incorporated into the TCR beta cDNA libraries. Roughly 500,000 cDNA molecules were obtained for every 1 to 10 million input T cells, so each molecule roughly corresponded to one T cell. The patient libraries were prepared and sequenced with the same protocol used for the earlier healthy control dataset. Within a given batch, samples were prepared together, multiplexed and sequenced on the same HiSeq lane. The authors' analysis ran thus. MIGEC was used to process the raw barcoded reads, and molecular identifier groups with only a single read were discarded before consensus assembly and CDR3 extraction. Clonotype tables were post-analysed with VDJtools, normalizing diversity by down-sampling all datasets to the smallest sample size. To correct batch-related cross-sample contamination, repertoire overlap clustering matched CDR3 amino acid sequences but not nucleotide sequences. TCRdb reworked the public reads: Q25 trimming with fastp, MiXCR clone assembly, productive beta chains retained. Rows are combined by CDR3 protein, so each entry shows the most common genes and DNA. TCRdb's processing, not the authors', yielded these V and J calls. The sample profile shows hundreds of thousands of distinct CDR3 sequences; roughly 46% of them were found once. Of the sample, 12% is held by the ten largest clones.

The chain is made from TRBV7-9 and TRBJ2-1; a confident D gene designation cannot be given. Sequenced input: blood. The receptor comes from a girl aged 5-17 years with multiple sclerosis. The nucleotide sequence is TGTGCCAGCAGCCTTGTGGAGCAGTTCTTC. This is translated as CASSLVEQFF.